This entry lists 3 T cell receptor beta chains sequenced from one sample in a study of T cells in Graves' hyperthyroidism and ophthalmopathy. TCR beta CDR3 region amplification was performed from RNA transcripts. The TCR CDR3 was amplified in a first-round RT-PCR using the HTBI primer set. Each CDR3 protein is one row after TCRdb ran MiXCR on the multiplex PCR reads. The sample records approximately 500,000 distinct CDR3 sequences, roughly 50% being singletons. Material: peripheral blood or thyroid tissue (not recorded which). These receptors were taken from a young woman with Graves' hyperthyroidism.

The chain is built from TRBV4-2 and TRBJ2-5; 8 bases map to TRBD2. There are 16 residues in the CDR3. Germline CDR1 and CDR2: LGHNA and YNFKEQ. V was pared by 0 bases and J by 5 bases, with 8 bases of the junction left unmatched. The CDR3 region is CASSQDGREVGETQYF. CDR3 sequence (DNA): TGTGCCAGCAGCCAAGACGGGCGGGAGGTGGGGGAGACCCAGTACTTC.

The rearrangement joins TRBV24-1 to TRBJ2-1; 11 nucleotides align to TRBD1. Losses at the gene ends were 4 bases for V and 2 bases for J; bases not matched to a gene: 3. Germline V lookup: CDR1 KGHDR, CDR2 SFDVKD. The CDR3 covers 16 residues. The CDR3 loop is CATSEQDRGPYNEQFF. CDR3 in DNA: TGTGCCACCAGTGAGCAGGACAGGGGGCCCTACAATGAGCAGTTCTTC.

This clonotype was detected ten times or more. The chain links TRBV10-3 to TRBJ2-7; unclear D gene. V was clipped by 7 bases and J by 2 bases, with 12 bases between them. The CDR3 contains 13 residues. Looked up from germline, CDR1 is ENHRY and CDR2 is SYGVKD. The CDR3, as DNA: TGTGCCATCAATGACATGTTGACCTACGAGCAGTACTTC. It specifies CAINDMLTYEQYF.